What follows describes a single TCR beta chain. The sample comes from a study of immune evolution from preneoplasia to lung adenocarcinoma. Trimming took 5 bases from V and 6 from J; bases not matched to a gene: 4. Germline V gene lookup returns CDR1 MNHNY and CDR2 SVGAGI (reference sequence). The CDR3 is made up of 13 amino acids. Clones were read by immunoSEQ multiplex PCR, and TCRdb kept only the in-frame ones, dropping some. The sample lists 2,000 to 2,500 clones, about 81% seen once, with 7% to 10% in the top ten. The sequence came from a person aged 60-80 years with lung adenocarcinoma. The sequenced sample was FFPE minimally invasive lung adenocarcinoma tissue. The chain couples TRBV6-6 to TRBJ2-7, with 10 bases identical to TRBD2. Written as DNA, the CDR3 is TGTGCCAGCAGTCCTAGGACTAGCGGCGAGCAGTACTTC. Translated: CASSPRTSGEQYF.